Each of the 5 T cell receptor beta chains below was sequenced from the same sample in a study of CD8+ T cells in alopecia areata. TCR sequencing used cDNA made by reverse transcription of extracted RNA. Profiling relied on immunoSEQ multiplex PCR, and the TCRdb table lists in-frame clones only, not all of them. Found here are about 120,000 clones, approximately 58% of them singletons; the top ten hold about 3%. Input material: CD4+ T cells sorted from blood. Every receptor here comes from a human donor in good health.

This clone was picked up a small number of times. Here the CDR3 DNA reads TGCAGCGTGCCCGGGCCGAACACTGAAGCTTTCTTT. This translates into CSVPGPNTEAFF. V gene TRBV29-1 combines with J gene TRBJ1-1; no clear D gene. V shed 6 bases and J shed 1 base, with 9 bases lying between them. Germline V gene sequence: CDR1 SQVTM, CDR2 ANQGSEA. The CDR3 consists of 12 residues.

The chain links TRBV19 to TRBJ1-1; 9 nucleotides line up with TRBD1. CDR3 length: 14 amino acids. Germline loops: CDR1 LNHDA, CDR2 SQIVND (reference sequence). The V and J ends lost 5 bases and 5 bases, in that order; junction bases with no gene match: 6. As DNA, the CDR3 is TGTGCCAGTAGTGTGACAGGGGGATTGACTGAAGCTTTCTTT. Protein: CASSVTGGLTEAFF.

J is TRBJ1-5 and V is TRBV30; 7 nucleotides align to TRBD1. This CDR3 has 13 amino acids. V lost 1 base to trimming and J lost 5 bases; unmatched junction nucleotides: 2. The germline CDR1 and CDR2 sequences are GTSNPN and SVGIG (reference sequence). CDR3 sequence reads: CAWSAGQHQPQHF. The CDR3 DNA sequence: TGTGCCTGGAGTGCGGGACAGCATCAGCCCCAGCATTTT.

Only one count was recorded for this clone. The V gene is TRBV5-1, the J gene TRBJ2-3, with D perhaps matching TRBD1 (6 bases). This CDR3 is built from 15 residues. V lost 4 bases to trimming and J lost 5 bases, with 17 bases between them. Germline V gene data show CDR1 as SGHRS and CDR2 as YFSETQ. The CDR3 loop is CASSAYWGREDTQYF. CDR3 bases: TGCGCCAGCAGCGCGTATTGGGGGCGCGAAGATACGCAGTATTTT. Together with reference TRBV5-1 and TRBJ2-3, the CDR3 gives the full variable domain: KAGVTQTPRYLIKTRGQQVTLSCSPISGHRSVSWYQQTPGQGLQFLFEYFSETQRNKGNFPGRFSGRQFSNSRSEMNVSTLELGDSALYLCASSAYWGREDTQYFGPGTRLTVL.

This rearrangement joins TRBV2 to TRBJ2-3; 13 bases align to TRBD2. The length of the CDR3 is 16 residues. J gave up 2 bases and V 6 bases, and 5 bases lay outside the gene matches. CDR1 is SNHLY, CDR2 FYNNEI, per germline. Here the CDR3 DNA reads TGTGCCAGCAGCGCCGGGACTAGCGGGGCCACAGATACGCAGTATTTT. This encodes CASSAGTSGATDTQYF.